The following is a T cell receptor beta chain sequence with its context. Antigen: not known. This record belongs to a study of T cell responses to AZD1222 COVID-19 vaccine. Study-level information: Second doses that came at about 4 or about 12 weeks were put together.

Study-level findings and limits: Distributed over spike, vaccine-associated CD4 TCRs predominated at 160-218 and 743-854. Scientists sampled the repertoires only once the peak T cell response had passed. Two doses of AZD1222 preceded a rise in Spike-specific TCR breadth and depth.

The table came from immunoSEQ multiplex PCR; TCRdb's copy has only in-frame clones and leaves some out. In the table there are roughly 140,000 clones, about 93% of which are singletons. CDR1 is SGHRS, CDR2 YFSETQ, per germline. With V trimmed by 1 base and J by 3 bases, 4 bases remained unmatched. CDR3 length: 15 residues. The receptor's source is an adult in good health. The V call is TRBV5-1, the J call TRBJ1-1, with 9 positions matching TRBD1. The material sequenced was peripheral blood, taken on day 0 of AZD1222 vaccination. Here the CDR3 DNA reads TGCGCCAGCAGCTTGACCGGGACAGGGTACACTGAAGCTTTCTTT. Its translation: CASSLTGTGYTEAFF.